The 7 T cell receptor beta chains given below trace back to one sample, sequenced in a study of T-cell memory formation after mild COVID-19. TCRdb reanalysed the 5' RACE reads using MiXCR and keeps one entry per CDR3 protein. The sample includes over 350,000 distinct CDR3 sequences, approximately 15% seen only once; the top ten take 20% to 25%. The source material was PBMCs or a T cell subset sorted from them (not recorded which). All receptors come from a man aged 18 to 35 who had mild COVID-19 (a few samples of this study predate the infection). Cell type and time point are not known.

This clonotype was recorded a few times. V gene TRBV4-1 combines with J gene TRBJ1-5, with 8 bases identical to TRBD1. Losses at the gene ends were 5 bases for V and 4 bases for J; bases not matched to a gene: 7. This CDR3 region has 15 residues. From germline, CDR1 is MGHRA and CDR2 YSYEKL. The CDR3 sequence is CASSFTTGDNQPQHF. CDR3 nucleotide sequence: TGCGCCAGCAGCTTCACGACAGGGGATAATCAGCCCCAGCATTTT.

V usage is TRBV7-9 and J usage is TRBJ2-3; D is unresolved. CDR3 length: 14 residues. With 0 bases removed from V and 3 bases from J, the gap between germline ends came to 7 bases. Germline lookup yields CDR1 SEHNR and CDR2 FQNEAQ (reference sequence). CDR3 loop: CASSLAALTDTQYF. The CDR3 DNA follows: TGTGCCAGCAGCTTAGCTGCGCTAACAGATACGCAGTATTTT.

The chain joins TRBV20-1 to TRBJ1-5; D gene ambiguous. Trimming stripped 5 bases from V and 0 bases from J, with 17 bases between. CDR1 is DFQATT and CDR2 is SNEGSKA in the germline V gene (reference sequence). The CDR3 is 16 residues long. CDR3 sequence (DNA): TGCAGTGCTTATAGTGTTGAAACTTATAGCAATCAGCCCCAGCATTTT. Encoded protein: CSAYSVETYSNQPQHF.

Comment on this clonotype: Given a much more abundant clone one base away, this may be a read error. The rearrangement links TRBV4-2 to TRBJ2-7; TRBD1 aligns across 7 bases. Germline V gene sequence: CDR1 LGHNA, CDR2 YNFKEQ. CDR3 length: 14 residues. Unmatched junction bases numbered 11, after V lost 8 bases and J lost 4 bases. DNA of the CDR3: TGTGCCAGCGGCCCTGGGACAGAGCTATACGAGCAGTACTTC. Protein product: CASGPGTELYEQYF.

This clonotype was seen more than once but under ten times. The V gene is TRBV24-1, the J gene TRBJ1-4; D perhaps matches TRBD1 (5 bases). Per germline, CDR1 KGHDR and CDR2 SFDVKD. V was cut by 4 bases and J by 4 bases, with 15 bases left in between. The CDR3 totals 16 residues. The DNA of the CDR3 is TGTGCCACCAGTGAGCCGGGACGGCCTCGTAATGAAAAACTGTTTTTT. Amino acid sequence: CATSEPGRPRNEKLFF.

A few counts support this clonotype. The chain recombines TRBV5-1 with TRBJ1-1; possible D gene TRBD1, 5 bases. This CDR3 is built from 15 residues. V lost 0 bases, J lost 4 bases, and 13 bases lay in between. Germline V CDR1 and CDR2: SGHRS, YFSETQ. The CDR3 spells CASSLAQAGGTEAFF. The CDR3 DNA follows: TGCGCCAGCAGCTTGGCGCAGGCGGGGGGCACTGAAGCTTTCTTT.

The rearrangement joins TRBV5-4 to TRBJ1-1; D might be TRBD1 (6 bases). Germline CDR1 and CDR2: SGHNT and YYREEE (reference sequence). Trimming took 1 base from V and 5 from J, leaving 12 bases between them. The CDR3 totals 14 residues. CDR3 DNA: TGTGCCAGCAGCTTGAAGGGGGGAGGAACTGAAGCTTTCTTT. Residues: CASSLKGGGTEAFF.